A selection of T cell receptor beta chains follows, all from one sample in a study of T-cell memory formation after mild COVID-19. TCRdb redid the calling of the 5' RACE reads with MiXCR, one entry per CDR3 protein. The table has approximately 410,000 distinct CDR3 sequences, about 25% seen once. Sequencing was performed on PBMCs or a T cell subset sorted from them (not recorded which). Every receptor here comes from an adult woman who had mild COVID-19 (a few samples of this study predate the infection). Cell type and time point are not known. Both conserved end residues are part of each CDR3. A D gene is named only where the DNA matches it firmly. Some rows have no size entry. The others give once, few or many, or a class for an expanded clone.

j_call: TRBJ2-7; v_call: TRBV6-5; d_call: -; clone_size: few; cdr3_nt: TGTGCCAGCAGCTGGAGTAGGGACTCCTACGAGCAGTACTTC; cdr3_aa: CASSWSRDSYEQYF
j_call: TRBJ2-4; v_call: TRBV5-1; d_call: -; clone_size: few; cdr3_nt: TGCGCCAGCAGCTTAGGGGTGACTCGGAACATTCAGTACTTC; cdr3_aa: CASSLGVTRNIQYF
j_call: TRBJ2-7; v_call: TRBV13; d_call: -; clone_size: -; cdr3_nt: TGTGCCAGCAGCTACCTTGGCAAACTCGGGCAGTACTTC; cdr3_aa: CASSYLGKLGQYF
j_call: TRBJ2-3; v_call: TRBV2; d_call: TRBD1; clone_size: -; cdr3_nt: TGTGCCAGCAGGGTGACAGGGGCCGATACGCAGTATTTT; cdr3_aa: CASRVTGADTQYF
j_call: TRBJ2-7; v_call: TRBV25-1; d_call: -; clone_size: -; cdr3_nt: TGTGCCAGCAGGGAAGGGGAGGCAACCTCCTACGAGCAGTACTTC; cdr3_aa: CASREGEATSYEQYF
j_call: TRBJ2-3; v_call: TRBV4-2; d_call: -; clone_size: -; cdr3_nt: TGTGCCAGCACCCAAGGGGACGGACCGTCCGCAGATACGCAGTATTTT; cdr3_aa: CASTQGDGPSADTQYF
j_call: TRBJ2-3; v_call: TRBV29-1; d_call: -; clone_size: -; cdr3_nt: TGCAGCGTCGTACAAGGACTTACTAGCACAGATACGCAGTATTTT; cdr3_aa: CSVVQGLTSTDTQYF
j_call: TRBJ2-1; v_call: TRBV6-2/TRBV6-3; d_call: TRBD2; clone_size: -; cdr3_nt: TGTGCCAGCAGTTACCCTGGGCTAGCGGGGACCTACAATGAGCAGTTCTTC; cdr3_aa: CASSYPGLAGTYNEQFF
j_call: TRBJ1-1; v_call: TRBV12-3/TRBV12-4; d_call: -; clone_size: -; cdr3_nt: TGTGCCAGCACGAGGCGGAGAGAAGCTTTCTTT; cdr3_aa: CASTRRREAFF
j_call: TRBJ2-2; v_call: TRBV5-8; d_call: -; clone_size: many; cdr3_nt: TGTGCCAGCAGCTTGGACTCGAACCCCACCGGGGAGCTGTTTTTT; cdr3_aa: CASSLDSNPTGELFF
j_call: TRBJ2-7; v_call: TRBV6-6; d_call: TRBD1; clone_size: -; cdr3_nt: TGTGCCAGCAGGGTGAGCCGGGACAGGGGGTCGGGAGAGCAGTACTTC; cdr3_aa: CASRVSRDRGSGEQYF
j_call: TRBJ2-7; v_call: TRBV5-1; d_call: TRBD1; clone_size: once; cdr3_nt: TGCGCCAGCAGCTCGCAACAGATCTCCGGGACAGGCTACGAGCAGTACTTC; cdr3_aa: CASSSQQISGTGYEQYF
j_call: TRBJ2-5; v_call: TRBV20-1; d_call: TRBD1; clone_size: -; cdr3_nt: TGCAGTGCCTCGGGACAGATCGAGCAAGAGACCCAGTACTTC; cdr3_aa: CSASGQIEQETQYF
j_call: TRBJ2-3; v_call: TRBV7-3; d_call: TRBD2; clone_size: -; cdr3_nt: TGTGCCAGCGCAGCGGCTAGCGGGAGCGGGGATACGCAGTATTTT; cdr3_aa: CASAAASGSGDTQYF
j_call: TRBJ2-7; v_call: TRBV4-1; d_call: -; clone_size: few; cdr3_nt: TGCGCCAGCAGCCAAGATCAAGAATTCTACGAGCAGTACTTC; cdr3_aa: CASSQDQEFYEQYF
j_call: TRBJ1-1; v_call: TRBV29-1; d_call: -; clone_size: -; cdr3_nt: TGCAGCGTTGGATGGGTGAACACTGAAGCTTTCTTT; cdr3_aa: CSVGWVNTEAFF
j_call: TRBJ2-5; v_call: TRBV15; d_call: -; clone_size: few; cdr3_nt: TGTGCCACCAGCAGAGATCAGCGCCGAGGAGAGACCCAGTACTTC; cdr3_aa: CATSRDQRRGETQYF
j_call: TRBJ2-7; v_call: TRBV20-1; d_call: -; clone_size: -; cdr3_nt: TGCAGTGCGCCAGGGAACTCCTACGAGCAGTACTTC; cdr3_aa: CSAPGNSYEQYF
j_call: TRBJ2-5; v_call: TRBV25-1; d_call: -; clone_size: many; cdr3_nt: TGTGCCAGCAGTGCGAATTCACAGGCATGGGACCAGTACTTC; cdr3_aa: CASSANSQAWDQYF
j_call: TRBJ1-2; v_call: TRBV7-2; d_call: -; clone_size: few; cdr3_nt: TGTGCCAGCAGCCTGAACACGGGGGTGCGTGGCTACACCTTC; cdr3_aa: CASSLNTGVRGYTF
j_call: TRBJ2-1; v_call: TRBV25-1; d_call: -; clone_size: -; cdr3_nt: TGTGCCAGCGATGGAGCGGAATCCTACAATGAGCAGTTCTTC; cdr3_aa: CASDGAESYNEQFF
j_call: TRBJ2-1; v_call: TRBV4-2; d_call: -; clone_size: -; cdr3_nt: TGTGCCAGCAGCCAAGTCGACGGGAGAGAGGGTGAGCAGTTCTTC; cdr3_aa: CASSQVDGREGEQFF
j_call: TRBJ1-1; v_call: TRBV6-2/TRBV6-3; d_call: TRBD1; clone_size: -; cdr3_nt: TGTGCCAGCAAGCCAGGGGGCTACACTGAAGCTTTCTTT; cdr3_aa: CASKPGGYTEAFF
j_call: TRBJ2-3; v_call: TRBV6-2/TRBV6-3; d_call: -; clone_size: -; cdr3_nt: TGTGCCAGCAGGCGGCGGGTGGATACGCAGTATTTT; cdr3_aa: CASRRRVDTQYF
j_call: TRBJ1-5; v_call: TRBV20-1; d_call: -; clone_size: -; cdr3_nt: TGCAGTGCTAGAGAAGTTGTCCGTCAGCCCCAGCATTTT; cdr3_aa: CSAREVVRQPQHF
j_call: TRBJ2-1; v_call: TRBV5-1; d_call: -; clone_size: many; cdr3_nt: TGCGCCAGCAGCTCGAGGAGTATCTCCTACAATGAGCAGTTCTTC; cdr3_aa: CASSSRSISYNEQFF
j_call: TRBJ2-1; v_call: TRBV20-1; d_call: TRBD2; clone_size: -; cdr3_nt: TGCAGTGCTAGAGGGACTAGTTTGAGTGAGCAGTTCTTC; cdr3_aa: CSARGTSLSEQFF
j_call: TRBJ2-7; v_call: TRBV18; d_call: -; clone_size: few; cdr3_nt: TGTGCCAGCTCACCTAAGAGGGACGAGCAGTACTTC; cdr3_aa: CASSPKRDEQYF
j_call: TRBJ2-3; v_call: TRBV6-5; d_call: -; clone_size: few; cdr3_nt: TGTGCCAGCAGCCTATCCTTCACAGATACGCAGTATTTT; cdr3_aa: CASSLSFTDTQYF
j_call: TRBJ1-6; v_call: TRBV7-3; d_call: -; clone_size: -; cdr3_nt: TGTGACAGCAGCTCCGTCGCTGGTGGGGATTCACCCCTCCACTTT; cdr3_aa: CDSSSVAGGDSPLHF
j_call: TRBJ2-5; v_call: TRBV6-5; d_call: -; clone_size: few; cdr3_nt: TGTGCCAGCAGTTCCTCCGACAGCCAAGAGACCCAGTACTTC; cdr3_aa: CASSSSDSQETQYF
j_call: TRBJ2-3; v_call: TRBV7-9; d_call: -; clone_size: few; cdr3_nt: TGTGCCAGCAGTCACGAGGGGATGACAGATACGCAGTATTTT; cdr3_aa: CASSHEGMTDTQYF
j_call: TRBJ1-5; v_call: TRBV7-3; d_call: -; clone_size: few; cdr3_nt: TGTGCCAGCAGCTTAAACATTAATCAGCCCCAGCATTTT; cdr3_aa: CASSLNINQPQHF
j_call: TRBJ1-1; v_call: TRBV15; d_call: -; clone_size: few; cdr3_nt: TGTGCCACCAGCACCGACTTGGGACGGGCGAACACTGAAGCTTTCTTT; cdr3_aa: CATSTDLGRANTEAFF
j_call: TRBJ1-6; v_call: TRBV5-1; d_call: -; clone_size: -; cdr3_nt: TGCGCCAGCAGCTTGGTCGGGGGCAGGGAACCCCTCCACTTT; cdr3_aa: CASSLVGGREPLHF
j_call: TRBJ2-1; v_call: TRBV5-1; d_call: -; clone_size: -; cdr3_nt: TGCGCCAGCAGCACGGACAGAGGACCCAATGAGCAGTTCTTC; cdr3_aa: CASSTDRGPNEQFF
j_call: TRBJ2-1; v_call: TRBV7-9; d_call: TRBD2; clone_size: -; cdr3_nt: TGTGCCAGCAGCTCGACTAGCGGGAGGGTCCCCTACAATGAGCAGTTCTTC; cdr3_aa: CASSSTSGRVPYNEQFF
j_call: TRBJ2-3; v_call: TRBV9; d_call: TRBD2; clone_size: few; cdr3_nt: TGTGCCAGCAGCGTAGCGTCAGCGGGAGGAGATACGCAGTATTTT; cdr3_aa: CASSVASAGGDTQYF
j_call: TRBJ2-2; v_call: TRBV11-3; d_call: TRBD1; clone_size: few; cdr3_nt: TGTGCCAGCAGCCCTCGACAGGGCCTTACCGGGGAGCTGTTTTTT; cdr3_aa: CASSPRQGLTGELFF
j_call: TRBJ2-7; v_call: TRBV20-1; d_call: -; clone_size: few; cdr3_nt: TGCAGTGCTTCCGAAACCTACGAGCAGTACTTC; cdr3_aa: CSASETYEQYF
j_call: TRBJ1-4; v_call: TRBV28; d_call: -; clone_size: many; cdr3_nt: TGTGCCAGCAGCTATGTAGCACCAACTAATGAAAAACTGTTTTTT; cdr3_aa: CASSYVAPTNEKLFF
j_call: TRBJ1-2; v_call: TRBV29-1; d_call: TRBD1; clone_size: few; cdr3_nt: TGCAGCGTTCGACAGGGGGCCTATGGCTACACCTTC; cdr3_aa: CSVRQGAYGYTF
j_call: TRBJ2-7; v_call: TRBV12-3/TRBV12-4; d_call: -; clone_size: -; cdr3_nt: TGTGCCAGCAGGAAGGCCGGAGGGGGCGCCGAGCAGTACTTC; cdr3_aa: CASRKAGGGAEQYF
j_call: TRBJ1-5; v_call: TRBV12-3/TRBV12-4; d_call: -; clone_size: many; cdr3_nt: TGTGCCAGCAGTTTAGAGGGGATAGGCAATCAGCCCCAGCATTTT; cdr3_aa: CASSLEGIGNQPQHF
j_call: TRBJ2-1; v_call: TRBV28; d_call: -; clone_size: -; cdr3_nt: TGTGCCAGCAGGGGTGGGGGAGGTTTCTACAATGAGCAGTTCTTC; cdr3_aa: CASRGGGGFYNEQFF
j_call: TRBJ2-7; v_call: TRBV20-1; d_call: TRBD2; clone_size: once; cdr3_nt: TGCAGTGCTAGAGTGGTAACGGGAGGGACCTACGAGCAGTACTTC; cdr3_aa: CSARVVTGGTYEQYF
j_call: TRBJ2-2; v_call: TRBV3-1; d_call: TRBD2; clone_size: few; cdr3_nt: TGTGCCAGCAGCCAAGGGCTAGCGGCGAACACCGGGGAGCTGTTTTTT; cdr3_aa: CASSQGLAANTGELFF
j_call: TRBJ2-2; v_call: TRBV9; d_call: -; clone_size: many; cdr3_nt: TGTGCCAGCAGCGTGGGGACGACCACCGGGGAGCTGTTTTTT; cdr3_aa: CASSVGTTTGELFF
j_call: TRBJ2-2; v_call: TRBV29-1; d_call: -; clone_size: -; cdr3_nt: TGCAGCGCGTGGGGCAGGAGCTCCGGGGGGCTGTTTTTT; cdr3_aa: CSAWGRSSGGLFF
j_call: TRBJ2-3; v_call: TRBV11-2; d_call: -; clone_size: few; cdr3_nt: TGTGCCAGCAGCTCATCGACTTGGCGTCATGATACGCAGTATTTT; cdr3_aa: CASSSSTWRHDTQYF
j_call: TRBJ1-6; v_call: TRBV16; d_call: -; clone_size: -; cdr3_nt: TGTGCCAGCAGCCCTGGGAATTATAATTCACCCCTCCACTTT; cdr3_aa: CASSPGNYNSPLHF
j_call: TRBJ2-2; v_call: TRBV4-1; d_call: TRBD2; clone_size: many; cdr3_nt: TGCGCCAGCAGCCAAACATGGGGGCCGGGACTAGCGGCGGGACCCACCGGGGAGCTGTTTTTT; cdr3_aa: CASSQTWGPGLAAGPTGELFF
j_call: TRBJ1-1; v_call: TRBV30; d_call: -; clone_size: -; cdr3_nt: TGTGCCTGGAGTGGTCCCAGGAACACTGAAGCTTTCTTT; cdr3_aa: CAWSGPRNTEAFF
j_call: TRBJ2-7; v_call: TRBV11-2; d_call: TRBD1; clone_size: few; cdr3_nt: TGTGCCAGCAGCGAGCACCGGGACAGGGCCCTTCAGTACTTC; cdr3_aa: CASSEHRDRALQYF